The text below deals with one T cell receptor (beta chain). The data were taken from a study of blood T cell repertoires in COVID-19. Study in general: Spain, Italy and the United States supplied samples that represented acute and convalescent COVID-19.

Germline V lookup: CDR1 LGHNT, CDR2 FRNRAP. The CDR3 is made up of 16 amino acids. V was shortened by 5 bases and J by 4 bases, with 19 bases between the two germline ends. In the original workflow: Reference gene primer amplification gave estimated nucleated cell counts. Clones were sequenced by immunoSEQ multiplex PCR, and TCRdb holds only the in-frame ones, with some missing. V, J and clone size were drawn from that table, and D and trimming were deduced from the DNA. The repertoire holds 25,000 to 35,000 clones, with roughly nine tenths as singletons. This TCR derives from a human donor with active COVID-19. The donor label of this sample is uncertain. The chain has TRBV12-5 and TRBJ2-3; D is possibly TRBD2 (6 bases). Input material: peripheral blood. The CDR3 DNA reads TGTGCTAGTGGTCCCGGGGCGCGGGGTGTATCAGATACGCAGTATTTT. Translated: CASGPGARGVSDTQYF. Supplemented by reference TRBV12-5 and TRBJ2-3, the full variable domain reads DARVTQTPRHKVTEMGQEVTMRCQPILGHNTVFWYRQTMMQGLELLAYFRNRAPLDDSGMPKDRFSAEMPDATLATLKIQPSEPRDSAVYFCASGPGARGVSDTQYFGPGTRLTVL.